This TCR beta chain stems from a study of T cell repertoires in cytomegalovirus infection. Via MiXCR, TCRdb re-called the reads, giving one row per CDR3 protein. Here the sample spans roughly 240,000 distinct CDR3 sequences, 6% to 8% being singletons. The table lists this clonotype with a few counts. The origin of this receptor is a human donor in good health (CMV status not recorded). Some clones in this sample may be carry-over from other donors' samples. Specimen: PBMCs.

In DNA, the CDR3 is TGTGCCAGCAGCCCGGGGGCCGGCAAAAACATTCAGTACTTC. Translating gives CASSPGAGKNIQYF. The chain employs TRBV7-9 and TRBJ2-4; D is perhaps TRBD1 or TRBD2 (6 bases each). Germline CDR1 and CDR2: SEHNR and FQNEAQ (reference sequence). Trimming pared 5 bases from V and 3 bases from J, leaving 11 bases between. This CDR3 region has 14 residues.